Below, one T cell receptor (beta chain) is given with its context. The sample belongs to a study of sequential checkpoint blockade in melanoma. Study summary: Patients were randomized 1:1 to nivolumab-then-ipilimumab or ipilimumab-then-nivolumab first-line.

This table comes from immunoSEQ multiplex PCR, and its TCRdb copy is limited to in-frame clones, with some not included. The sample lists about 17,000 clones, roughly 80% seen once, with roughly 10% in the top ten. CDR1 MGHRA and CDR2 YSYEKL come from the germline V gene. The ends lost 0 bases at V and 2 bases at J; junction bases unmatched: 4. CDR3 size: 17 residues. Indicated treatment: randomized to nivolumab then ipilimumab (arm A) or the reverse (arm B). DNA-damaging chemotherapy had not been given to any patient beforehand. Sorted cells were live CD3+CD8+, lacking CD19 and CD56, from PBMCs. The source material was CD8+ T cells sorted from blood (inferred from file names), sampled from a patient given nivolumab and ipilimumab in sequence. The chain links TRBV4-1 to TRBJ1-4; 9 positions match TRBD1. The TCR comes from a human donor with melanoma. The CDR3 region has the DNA TGCGCCAGCAGCCAAGATAGGGGGACAGGGACTAATGAAAAACTGTTTTTT. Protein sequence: CASSQDRGTGTNEKLFF.